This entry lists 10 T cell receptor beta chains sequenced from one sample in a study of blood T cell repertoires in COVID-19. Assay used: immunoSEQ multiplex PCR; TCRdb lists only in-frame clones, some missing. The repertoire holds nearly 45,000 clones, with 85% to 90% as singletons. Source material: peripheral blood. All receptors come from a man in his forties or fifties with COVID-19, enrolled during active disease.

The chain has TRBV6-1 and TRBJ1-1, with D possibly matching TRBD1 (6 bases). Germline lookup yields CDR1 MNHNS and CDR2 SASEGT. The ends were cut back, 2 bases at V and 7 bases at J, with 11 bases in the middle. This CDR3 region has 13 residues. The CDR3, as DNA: TGTGCCAGCAGTGAAATTTACAGGGATGAAGCTTTCTTT. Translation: CASSEIYRDEAFF.

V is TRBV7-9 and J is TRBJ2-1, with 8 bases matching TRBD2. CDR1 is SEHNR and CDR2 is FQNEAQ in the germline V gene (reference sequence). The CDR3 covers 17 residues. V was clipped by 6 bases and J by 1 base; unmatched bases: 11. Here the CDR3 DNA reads TGTGCCAGCAGAAACACCCCCGGGACTAGTTCCTACAATGAGCAGTTCTTC. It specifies CASRNTPGTSSYNEQFF.

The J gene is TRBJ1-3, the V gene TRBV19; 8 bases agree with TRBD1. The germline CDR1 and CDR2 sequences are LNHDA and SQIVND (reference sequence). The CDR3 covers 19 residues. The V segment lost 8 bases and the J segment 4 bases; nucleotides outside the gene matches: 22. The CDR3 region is CASVGRTGSGLALGNTIYF. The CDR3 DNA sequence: TGTGCCAGTGTCGGCCGGACAGGGAGCGGACTGGCTCTGGGAAACACCATATATTTT.

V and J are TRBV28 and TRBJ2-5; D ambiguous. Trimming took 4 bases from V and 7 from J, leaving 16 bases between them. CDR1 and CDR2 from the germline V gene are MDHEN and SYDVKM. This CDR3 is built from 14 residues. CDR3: CASSYSVALGTQYF. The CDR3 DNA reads TGTGCCAGCAGTTATTCAGTAGCCCTGGGGACCCAGTACTTC.

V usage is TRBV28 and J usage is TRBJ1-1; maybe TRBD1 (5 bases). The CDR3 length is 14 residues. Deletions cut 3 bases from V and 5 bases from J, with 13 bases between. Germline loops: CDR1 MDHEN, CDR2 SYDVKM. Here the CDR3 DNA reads TGTGCCAGCAGTTTGATGGGGGGTGGGACTGAAGCTTTCTTT. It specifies CASSLMGGGTEAFF.

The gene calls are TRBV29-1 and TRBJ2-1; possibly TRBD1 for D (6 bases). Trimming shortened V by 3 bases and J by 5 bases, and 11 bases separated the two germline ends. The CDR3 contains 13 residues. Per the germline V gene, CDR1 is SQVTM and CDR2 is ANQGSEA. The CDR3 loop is CSVDQGIDNEQFF. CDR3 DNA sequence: TGCAGCGTTGACCAGGGGATAGACAATGAGCAGTTCTTC.

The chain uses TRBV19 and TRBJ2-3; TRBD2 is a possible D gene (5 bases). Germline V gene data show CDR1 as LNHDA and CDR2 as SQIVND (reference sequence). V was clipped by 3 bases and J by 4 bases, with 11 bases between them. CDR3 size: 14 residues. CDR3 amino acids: CASSIGGAADTQYF. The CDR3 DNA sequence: TGTGCCAGTAGTATTGGAGGAGCGGCAGATACGCAGTATTTT.

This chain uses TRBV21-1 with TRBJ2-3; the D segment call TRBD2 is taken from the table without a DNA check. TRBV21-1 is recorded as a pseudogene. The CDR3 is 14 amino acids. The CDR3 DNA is TGTGCCAGCCGTTCGGGGGGTCGGACAGATACGCAGTATTTT. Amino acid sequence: CASRSGGRTDTQYF.

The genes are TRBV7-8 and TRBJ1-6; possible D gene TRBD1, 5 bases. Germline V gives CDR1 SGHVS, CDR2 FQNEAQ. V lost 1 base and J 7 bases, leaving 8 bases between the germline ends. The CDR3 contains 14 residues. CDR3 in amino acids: CASSLGGRNSPLHF. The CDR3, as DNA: TGTGCCAGCAGCTTAGGGGGGAGGAATTCACCCCTCCACTTT.

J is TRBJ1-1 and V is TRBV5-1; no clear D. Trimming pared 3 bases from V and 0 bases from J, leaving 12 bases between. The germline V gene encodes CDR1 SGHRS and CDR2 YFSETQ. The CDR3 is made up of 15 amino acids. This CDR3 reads CASSSSSGMNTEAFF. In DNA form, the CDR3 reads TGCGCCAGCAGCTCCTCTTCGGGGATGAACACTGAAGCTTTCTTT.